Shown below are 31 T cell receptor beta chains from a single sample sequenced in a study of cytomegalovirus exposure and HLA in healthy donors. Clones were sequenced by immunoSEQ multiplex PCR, and TCRdb holds only the in-frame ones, with some missing. The table includes about 200,000 clones, around 80% detected once. Sequenced input: PBMCs. The source of these receptors is a woman aged 30 to 39 in good health and CMV-seropositive.

V gene TRBV6-5 combines with J gene TRBJ2-7, with a possible D match to TRBD1 (5 bases). V shed 1 base and J shed 1 base, with 11 bases lying between them. Germline V gene sequence: CDR1 MNHEY, CDR2 SVGAGI. The CDR3 is made up of 15 amino acids. The chain's CDR3 is CASSYWPGQSYEQYF. The CDR3 DNA reads TGTGCCAGCAGTTACTGGCCAGGGCAATCCTACGAGCAGTACTTC.

In its sample, this clone was seen once. This sequence joins TRBV15 and TRBJ2-3; TRBD1 agrees at 10 bases. The CDR3 spans 15 residues. J gave up 5 bases and V 3 bases, and 5 bases lay outside the gene matches. Per germline, CDR1 LNHNV and CDR2 YYDKDF (reference sequence). CDR3 sequence (DNA): TGTGCCACCAGCAGTCGGGACAGGGGAATAGATACGCAGTATTTT. It encodes CATSSRDRGIDTQYF.

The rearrangement uses TRBV30 and TRBJ1-1, with 8 bases that match TRBD1. Trimming at V came to 0 bases and at J to 2 bases, leaving 5 bases not matched to a gene. Germline CDR1 is GTSNPN and CDR2 is SVGIG (reference sequence). The CDR3 runs 15 residues. CDR3 DNA sequence: TGTGCCTGGAGTGTTCGGACAGGGATCAACACTGAAGCTTTCTTT. Protein: CAWSVRTGINTEAFF.

This sequence joins TRBV30 and TRBJ1-2; maybe TRBD1 (5 bases). Germline lookup yields CDR1 GTSNPN and CDR2 SVGIG (reference sequence). The CDR3 length is 13 residues. Written as DNA, the CDR3 is TGTGCAGGGGAAACTGAACAGAACTATGGCTACACCTTC. Protein sequence: CAGETEQNYGYTF. The full variable domain, in which reference TRBV30 and TRBJ1-2 provide the parts outside the CDR3, is SQTIHQWPATLVQPVGSPLSLECTVEGTSNPNLYWYRQAAGRGLQLLFYSVGIGQISSEVPQNLSASRPQDRQFILSSKKLLLSDSGFYLCAGETEQNYGYTFGSGTRLTVV.

In its sample, this clone was seen a few times. V is TRBV5-6 and J is TRBJ2-2, with D uncertain. Per germline, CDR1 SGHDT and CDR2 YYEEEE. The V and J ends lost 1 base and 8 bases respectively, with 6 bases between them. CDR3 length: 12 residues. In DNA form, the CDR3 reads TGTGCCAGCAGCTTGTTCTCTGGGGAGCTGTTTTTT. As protein: CASSLFSGELFF.

The CDR3 coding sequence is TGTGCCAGCAGCCAGGGGGAAAAACTGTTTTTT. Translation gives CASSQGEKLFF. The chain carries TRBV5-8 and TRBJ1-4, with D maybe TRBD1 (6 bases). CDR1 and CDR2 (germline): SGHTS, YDEGEE. The V and J ends lost 4 bases and 8 bases respectively, with 6 bases between them. The CDR3 contains 11 residues.

This rearrangement joins TRBV7-2 to TRBJ2-2; D is ambiguous. The CDR3 extends over 14 amino acids. From germline, CDR1 is SGHTA and CDR2 FQGNSA. Trimming cost V 1 base and J 1 base, with 4 bases left between them. DNA for the CDR3: TGTGCCAGCAGCTTAGTGAGGAACACCGGGGAGCTGTTTTTT. This encodes CASSLVRNTGELFF.

This chain joins TRBV6-5 and TRBJ1-5; D is uncertain. The CDR3 contains 15 residues. The V and J ends lost 7 bases and 3 bases respectively, with 16 bases between them. Germline lookup yields CDR1 MNHEY and CDR2 SVGAGI. The CDR3 is CASNSQVPHNQPQHF. The CDR3 DNA follows: TGTGCCAGCAATTCGCAGGTTCCCCACAATCAGCCCCAGCATTTT.

This rearrangement joins TRBV2 to TRBJ2-7; 9 bases line up with TRBD2. The germline V gene has CDR1 SNHLY and CDR2 FYNNEI. The CDR3 spans 18 residues. V trimming: 6 bases; J trimming: 0 bases; junction bases outside the gene matches: 15. Here the CDR3 DNA reads TGTGCCAGCAGCGGGGCGGGGACCCTAGCGGGGAGCTCCTACGAGCAGTACTTC. It yields the protein CASSGAGTLAGSSYEQYF.

This chain links TRBV2 with TRBJ2-2; a possible D gene is TRBD2 (5 bases). V was pared by 7 bases and J by 0 bases, with 9 bases between. Germline CDR1 is SNHLY and CDR2 is FYNNEI. CDR3 size: 14 residues. The CDR3 DNA sequence: TGTGCCAGCATATCCGGGACGAACACCGGGGAGCTGTTTTTT. This translates into CASISGTNTGELFF.

This chain joins TRBV28 and TRBJ1-2; 9 bases align to TRBD1. The CDR3 spans 14 residues. The V segment lost 1 base and the J segment 7 bases; nucleotides outside the gene matches: 4. The germline gives CDR1 MDHEN, CDR2 SYDVKM. The CDR3 protein is CASSLLGQGIGYTF. CDR3 sequence (DNA): TGTGCCAGCAGTTTATTGGGACAGGGAATTGGCTACACCTTC.

Here the CDR3 reads CASSPGLAEDEQFF. The DNA for the CDR3 is TGCGCCAGCAGCCCGGGACTAGCGGAAGATGAGCAGTTCTTC. This sequence joins TRBV5-1 and TRBJ2-1; 11 positions agree with TRBD2. CDR3 length: 14 amino acids. V gave up 4 bases and J gave up 8 bases; unmatched junction bases: 5. Germline lookup yields CDR1 SGHRS and CDR2 YFSETQ.

This clone was observed once. V and J are TRBV5-1 and TRBJ2-2; TRBD1 is a possible D gene (5 bases). V gave up 6 bases and J gave up 0 bases, with 15 bases separating them. The CDR3 has 16 residues. Germline CDR1 is SGHRS and CDR2 is YFSETQ. The CDR3 DNA reads as TGCGCCAGCAAGAGTTGGACACTGGCGAACACCGGGGAGCTGTTTTTT. Translation gives CASKSWTLANTGELFF.

This chain connects TRBV5-1 to TRBJ2-2, with TRBD1 as a possible D gene (5 bases). The CDR3 covers 14 residues. V was cut by 0 bases and J by 6 bases, with 9 bases left in between. CDR1 and CDR2 from the germline V gene are SGHRS and YFSETQ. The CDR3 protein is CASSLAQGAGELFF. CDR3 bases: TGCGCCAGCAGCTTGGCGCAAGGGGCCGGGGAGCTGTTTTTT.

The rearrangement uses TRBV2 and TRBJ2-3; D ambiguous. Trimming removed 4 bases at V and 4 bases at J, with 6 bases between. The CDR3 consists of 12 residues. CDR1 is SNHLY, CDR2 FYNNEI, per germline. Here the CDR3 reads CASSAGADTQYF. In DNA, the CDR3 is TGTGCCAGCAGTGCCGGAGCAGATACGCAGTATTTT.

The chain combines TRBV7-9 with TRBJ2-5; D remains unclear. There are 14 residues in the CDR3. V gave up 2 bases and J gave up 5 bases, with 12 bases separating them. Per the germline V gene, CDR1 is SEHNR and CDR2 is FQNEAQ (reference sequence). CDR3 DNA: TGTGCCAGCAGCTTACGGGTCGGTGGGGAGACCCAGTACTTC. Protein: CASSLRVGGETQYF.

The chain joins TRBV13 to TRBJ1-1, with 8 bases matching TRBD1. V gave up 5 bases and J gave up 6 bases; unmatched junction bases: 11. This CDR3 is built from 15 residues. Germline values: CDR1 PRHDT, CDR2 FYEKMQ (reference sequence). CDR3 nucleotide sequence: TGTGCCAGCAGCCGAAACAGGGGGGGTCTCGCTGAAGCTTTCTTT. Amino acid sequence: CASSRNRGGLAEAFF.

The V and J genes are TRBV6-5 and TRBJ2-6, with D unclear. This CDR3 is built from 15 residues. V was pared by 4 bases and J by 0 bases, with 7 bases between. CDR1 and CDR2 (germline): MNHEY, SVGAGI. The CDR3 loop reads CASSSPHSGANVLTF. The CDR3 DNA reads as TGTGCCAGCAGTTCCCCCCACTCTGGGGCCAACGTCCTGACTTTC.

Note on this clone: The junction shows a germline mismatch at one end, possibly a read error. This chain connects TRBV7-9 to TRBJ1-2, with D unclear. Per germline, CDR1 SEHNR and CDR2 FQNEAQ (reference sequence). The length of the CDR3 is 13 residues. As DNA, the CDR3 is TGTGCCAGCAGCCTAGCCGGGTATCGGGGCTACACCTTC. This translates into CASSLAGYRGYTF.

The DNA of the CDR3 is TGTGCCAGCACCTTGAGAGGTGATACGCAGTATTTT. Translating gives CASTLRGDTQYF. V is TRBV13 and J is TRBJ2-3; D unresolved. Trimming removed 7 bases from V and 6 bases from J, with 11 bases in between. Germline CDR1 reads PRHDT; CDR2 reads FYEKMQ (reference sequence). The CDR3 is made up of 12 amino acids.

V usage is TRBV25-1 and J usage is TRBJ1-2, with TRBD1 identical over 8 bases. Germline CDR1 is MGHDK and CDR2 is SYGVNS. The ends lost 6 bases at V and 6 bases at J; junction bases unmatched: 6. The CDR3 has 13 amino acids. The CDR3: CASRGDRLDGYTF. CDR3 nucleotides: TGTGCCAGCAGGGGGGACAGGCTCGATGGCTACACCTTC.

V gene TRBV10-3 combines with J gene TRBJ1-1; TRBD1 matches 7 bases. The V gene's germline CDR1 is ENHRY and CDR2 SYGVKD. CDR3 length equals 13 residues. With V trimmed by 8 bases and J by 6 bases, 9 bases remained unmatched. CDR3 protein: CAISQGDRAEAFF. The CDR3 DNA is TGTGCCATCTCGCAGGGGGATAGAGCTGAAGCTTTCTTT.

The rearrangement joins TRBV6-1 to TRBJ2-7, with D possibly TRBD2 on 6 matching bases. The CDR3 sequence is 14 residues long. Germline V gene sequence: CDR1 MNHNS, CDR2 SASEGT. The V end was cut by 3 bases, the J end by 0 bases, with 9 bases between. CDR3 nucleotides: TGTGCCAGCAGTGACCTAGCGATCTCCTACGAGCAGTACTTC. This translates into CASSDLAISYEQYF.

The chain uses TRBV6-1 and TRBJ2-7; D is perhaps TRBD1 (6 bases). The length of the CDR3 is 17 residues. The ends were cut back, 1 base at V and 2 bases at J, with 18 bases in the middle. Germline V gene lookup returns CDR1 MNHNS and CDR2 SASEGT. CDR3 coding DNA: TGTGCCAGCAGTGAAGGGATTCCGGGACATCAGGCCTACGAGCAGTACTTC. Translating gives CASSEGIPGHQAYEQYF.

The chain carries TRBV18 and TRBJ2-3, with a tentative D call TRBD1 (5 bases). Deletions cut 0 bases from V and 0 bases from J, with 10 bases between. The CDR3 sequence is 16 residues long. CDR1 KGHSH and CDR2 LQKENI come from the germline V gene. Written as DNA, the CDR3 is TGTGCCAGCTCACCACCAAGGGGATCTAGCACAGATACGCAGTATTTT. This codes for CASSPPRGSSTDTQYF.

The rearrangement joins TRBV2 to TRBJ1-1; D perhaps matches TRBD1 (6 bases). V lost 6 bases to trimming and J lost 1 base, with 9 bases between them. The CDR3 is made up of 13 amino acids. Germline lookup yields CDR1 SNHLY and CDR2 FYNNEI. CDR3 sequence reads: CASSRQENTEAFF. CDR3 coding DNA: TGTGCCAGCAGCAGACAGGAGAACACTGAAGCTTTCTTT.

This clone came up once. This CDR3 reads CASIMDRVRNEQFF. CDR3 DNA sequence: TGTGCCAGCATTATGGACAGGGTCCGGAATGAGCAGTTCTTC. V gene TRBV28 combines with J gene TRBJ2-1; TRBD1 aligns across 8 bases. The CDR3 is made up of 14 amino acids. CDR1 is MDHEN, CDR2 SYDVKM, per germline. Trimming cost V 7 bases and J 7 bases; bases outside gene matches: 9.

The chain couples TRBV6-1 to TRBJ2-4; 7 bases match TRBD1. Germline values: CDR1 MNHNS, CDR2 SASEGT. With 7 bases clipped from V and 5 bases from J, the junction kept 11 bases outside the gene matches. The CDR3 runs to 15 residues. CDR3 loop: CASTRTGEQENIQYF. CDR3 coding DNA: TGTGCCAGCACCAGAACAGGGGAACAGGAAAACATTCAGTACTTC.

This clone has just a few counts. V and J are TRBV6-5 and TRBJ1-5, with 7 nucleotides matching TRBD1. The CDR3 consists of 13 residues. The V gene end was trimmed by 6 bases and the J gene end by 7 bases; junction bases not matched to a gene: 6. CDR1 MNHEY and CDR2 SVGAGI come from the germline V gene. The CDR3 region is CASRPDRDQPQHF. CDR3 bases: TGTGCCAGCAGACCCGACAGGGACCAGCCCCAGCATTTT.

The J gene is TRBJ2-1, the V gene TRBV25-1; 10 positions agree with TRBD2. CDR3 length: 17 amino acids. Germline CDR1 reads MGHDK; CDR2 reads SYGVNS. With V trimmed by 6 bases and J by 6 bases, 14 bases remained unmatched. DNA for the CDR3: TGTGCCAGCAGCTCGTTTCTAGCGGGAGAACGTCGCAATGAGCAGTTCTTC. It specifies CASSSFLAGERRNEQFF.

J is TRBJ1-2 and V is TRBV7-9; D call uncertain. CDR1 and CDR2 (germline): SEHNR, FQNEAQ (reference sequence). The CDR3 runs to 15 residues. V was clipped by 1 base and J by 2 bases, with 11 bases between them. DNA of the CDR3: TGTGCCAGCAGCTTAGGGGCGGGAGGGAACTATGGCTACACCTTC. It yields the protein CASSLGAGGNYGYTF.